Below, 8 T cell receptor beta chains from the same sample are listed, as sequenced in a study of shared clonotypes between healthy human individuals. Repertoires were generated with immunoSEQ multiplex PCR, while TCRdb's copy carries only in-frame clones and drops some. The table records roughly 2,500,000 clones, roughly 93% of them present only once. The sequenced sample was naive CD4+ T cells from PBMCs. Noted subset: CD45RA+ positively selected. The receptors originated from a man in his late teens or twenties in good health. Some clones in this sample may be carry-over from other donors' samples.

CDR3 sequence: CASREGARNEQYF. Here the CDR3 DNA reads TGTGCCAGCAGAGAGGGGGCGCGGAACGAGCAGTACTTC. The chain has TRBV28 and TRBJ2-7, with 7 nucleotides matching TRBD1. The CDR3 sequence is 13 residues long. Germline values: CDR1 MDHEN, CDR2 SYDVKM. After removal of 6 bases from V and 5 bases from J, the junction contained 7 bases not matched to a gene. The variable domain in full, with the rest retrieved from reference TRBV28 and TRBJ2-7, is DVKVTQSSRYLVKRTGEKVFLECVQDMDHENMFWYRQDPGLGLRLIYFSYDVKMKEKGDIPEGYSVSREKKERFSLILESASTNQTSMYLCASREGARNEQYFGPGTRLTVT.

CDR3 amino acids: CASSLSGLEGNTIYF. CDR3 sequence (DNA): TGCGCCAGCAGCTTGTCGGGATTGGAGGGAAACACCATATATTTT. The J gene is TRBJ1-3, the V gene TRBV5-1; D not resolved. V lost 1 base and J lost 4, with 12 bases in between. The CDR3 loop spans 15 amino acids. The germline V gene has CDR1 SGHRS and CDR2 YFSETQ.

The chain has TRBV4-2 and TRBJ2-1; the match to TRBD2 covers 7 bases. The CDR3 spans 16 residues. The J segment lost 4 bases and the V segment lost 6 bases, leaving 12 bases of the junction unmatched. Looked up from germline, CDR1 is LGHNA and CDR2 is YNFKEQ. The CDR3: CASRNEAGRGYNEQFF. Here the CDR3 DNA reads TGTGCCAGCAGAAATGAAGCGGGACGCGGTTACAATGAGCAGTTCTTC.

On this clone itself: The same CDR3 is also encoded by other DNA sequences in this sample. V is TRBV7-9 and J is TRBJ2-7; 10 bases match TRBD1. Germline-derived CDR1 and CDR2 are SEHNR and FQNEAQ (reference sequence). V gave up 5 bases and J gave up 0 bases; unmatched junction bases: 1. The CDR3 loop spans 14 amino acids. CDR3 sequence: CASSRTGGSYEQYF. CDR3 sequence (DNA): TGTGCCAGCAGCAGGACAGGGGGCTCCTACGAGCAGTACTTC.

The chain has TRBV5-4 and TRBJ2-1, with 11 bases matching TRBD2. Germline V CDR1 and CDR2: SGHNT, YYREEE (reference sequence). Trimming removed 0 bases from V and 1 base from J; junction bases left unmatched: 9. The CDR3 has 19 residues. CDR3 loop: CASSLGLAGGISSYNEQFF. The CDR3 DNA follows: TGTGCCAGCAGCTTGGGGCTAGCGGGAGGTATTAGTTCCTACAATGAGCAGTTCTTC.

This clone occurred a few times. The CDR3 nucleotides are TGTGCCAGCAGCCCGAGCAGAGAGCGGTCCGACACTGAAGCTTTCTTT. Translated: CASSPSRERSDTEAFF. This rearrangement joins TRBV7-3 to TRBJ1-1; no reliable D call. Trimming took off 5 bases at V and 3 bases at J, with 19 bases between the two ends. This CDR3 comprises 16 residues. CDR1 is SGHTA and CDR2 is FQGTGA in the germline V gene.

This clone was seen a single time. V is TRBV13 and J is TRBJ2-7; 8 bases are a match to TRBD2. CDR1 PRHDT and CDR2 FYEKMQ come from the germline V gene (reference sequence). The V gene end was trimmed by 3 bases and the J gene end by 2 bases; junction bases not matched to a gene: 3. The CDR3 has 14 residues. The CDR3 here is CASSLSSGTYEQYF. DNA of the CDR3: TGTGCCAGCAGCTTGAGTAGCGGGACCTACGAGCAGTACTTC. Full variable domain (missing parts from reference TRBV13 and TRBJ2-7): AAGVIQSPRHLIKEKRETATLKCYPIPRHDTVYWYQQGPGQDPQFLISFYEKMQSDKGSIPDRFSAQQFSDYHSELNMSSLELGDSALYFCASSLSSGTYEQYFGPGTRLTVT.

Concerning this clone: In the same sample, other DNA sequences code for this CDR3. V is TRBV7-3 and J is TRBJ2-5; D remains unclear. Per the germline V gene, CDR1 is SGHTA and CDR2 is FQGTGA. V was clipped by 5 bases and J by 5 bases, with 12 bases between them. This CDR3 region has 13 residues. For the CDR3, the DNA is TGTGCCAGCAGCCTCGCCTCATGGGAGACCCAGTACTTC. It yields the protein CASSLASWETQYF.